Only one count was recorded for the clone carrying this T cell receptor (beta chain). This entry belongs to a study of blood T cell repertoires in COVID-19. The CDR3 sequence is 16 residues long. Only in-frame clones appear in the TCRdb table, and some are missing; sequencing was by immunoSEQ multiplex PCR. This sample carries over 200,000 clones, more than 75% of them seen once, and the ten largest clones take 2.5% to 3.5%. This clonotype originated in a woman aged 25-40 years who had recovered from COVID-19. Sequenced material: peripheral blood. The chain has TRBV1 and TRBJ1-3. TRBV1 is flagged as a pseudogene. The CDR3 coding sequence is TGCACCAGCAGCCAAGACCCGGGGAGCTCTGGAAACACCATATATTTT. It translates to CTSSQDPGSSGNTIYF.